This T cell receptor beta chain came from a study of tumor-infiltrating lymphocytes in primary liver carcinoma. Overall study context: Each of the samples returned roughly 3.65 to 7.5 million productive TCRbeta reads (a yield similar across tissue types). The study's findings and limits: Tumors had a significantly higher top-250-clone fraction than blood (p = 0.039). Tumor-blood pairs (like tumor-adjacent pairs) overlapped less than tumor region pairs did.

A constant-region primer primed TCR beta cDNA synthesis from 500 to 550 ng of total RNA. Each TCR beta library was derived from three nested multiplex PCR rounds that employed slightly modified ARM-PCR. It was with TRBV1-TRBV30 forward primers and a C-beta reverse primer that the first two PCR rounds were run, at 10 to 11 cycles each. TCRdb recomputed calls from the multiplex PCR reads with MiXCR, one row per CDR3 protein. The data show about 180,000 distinct CDR3 sequences, 50% to 75% seen once. The V gene's germline CDR1 is SGHNT and CDR2 YYREEE (reference sequence). V shed 4 bases and J shed 2 bases, with 10 bases lying between them. The CDR3 length is 13 residues. The source of the blood RNA was unsorted whole blood, and germline DNA was extracted as well. Blood samples of around 3.7 milliliters were drawn preoperatively. This clonotype was recorded many times. As yet, its antigen is unknown.

This sequence joins TRBV5-4 and TRBJ2-7, with D possibly being TRBD2 (5 bases). The origin of this receptor is a man aged 35-49 years with primary liver carcinoma and hepatitis B virus infection. Sequenced: peripheral blood. CDR3 sequence reads: CASSTRLTYEQYF. DNA for the CDR3: TGTGCCAGCAGCACACGACTAACCTACGAGCAGTACTTC. The full variable domain, in which reference TRBV5-4 and TRBJ2-7 provide the parts outside the CDR3, is ETGVTQSPTHLIKTRGQQVTLRCSSQSGHNTVSWYQQALGQGPQFIFQYYREEENGRGNFPPRFSGLQFPNYSSELNVNALELDDSALYLCASSTRLTYEQYFGPGTRLTVT.